The 28 T cell receptor beta chains below were found in one sample sequenced in a study of response to subunit inactivated influenza vaccine. TCRdb reprocessed the RT-PCR reads via MiXCR and lists one record per CDR3 protein. The sample gives 650,000 to 850,000 distinct CDR3 sequences, approximately 15% of which show up once; less than 7% is in the top ten. The specimen comprised PBMCs from blood, sampled around 15 days before vaccination. The receptor source for this set is a man aged 50 to 60 who received an inactivated influenza vaccine.

Concerning this clonotype: The germline gene is not matched at one end of the junction; a read error may be the cause. The chain has TRBV6-2 or TRBV6-3 and TRBJ1-6; D gene uncertain. CDR1 is MNHEY and CDR2 is SVGEGT in the germline V gene. CDR3 length: 15 residues. The CDR3 DNA reads as TGTGCCAGCAACTCCTACACCTCCTTTAATTCACCCCTCCACTTT. Residues: CASNSYTSFNSPLHF.

This clonotype was seen a handful of times. The chain employs TRBV20-1 and TRBJ1-2, with D uncertain. Trimming cost V 4 bases and J 1 base, with 4 bases left between them. Germline V gene lookup returns CDR1 DFQATT and CDR2 SNEGSKA (reference sequence). This CDR3 has 11 residues. CDR3 residues: CSATYNYGYTF. CDR3 in DNA: TGCAGTGCTACCTATAACTATGGCTACACCTTC.

The table lists this clonotype with a few counts. The chain carries TRBV14 and TRBJ2-1, with 12 positions matching TRBD2. With V trimmed by 1 base and J by 3 bases, 19 bases remained unmatched. This CDR3 is 22 amino acids long. CDR1 SGHDN and CDR2 FVKESK come from the germline V gene. The CDR3 nucleotides are TGTGCCAGCAGCCAAGGTGGGGTCTTTGAGACTAGCGGGAGAAACTTCTACAATGAGCAGTTCTTC. It specifies CASSQGGVFETSGRNFYNEQFF.

This chain joins TRBV4-1 and TRBJ2-7, with D possibly TRBD2 on 5 matching bases. CDR3 length: 13 residues. Germline CDR1 and CDR2: MGHRA and YSYEKL. V was cut by 6 bases and J by 3 bases, with 12 bases left in between. CDR3 nucleotide sequence: TGCGCCAGCAGTCAGGACTTATTCTACGAGCAGTACTTC. Translation: CASSQDLFYEQYF.

This chain uses TRBV24-1 with TRBJ1-5; the D is unclear. The germline gives CDR1 KGHDR, CDR2 SFDVKD. The CDR3 contains 13 residues. V shed 9 bases and J shed 2 bases, with 10 bases lying between them. The CDR3 here is CATRGPGNQPQHF. CDR3 nucleotides: TGTGCCACCCGCGGCCCGGGCAATCAGCCCCAGCATTTT.

The rearrangement links TRBV5-1 to TRBJ2-3; D is unresolved. Per germline, CDR1 SGHRS and CDR2 YFSETQ. The length of the CDR3 is 12 residues. The germline V and J ends were trimmed by 5 bases and 5 bases, with 9 bases remaining between them. For the CDR3, the DNA is TGCGCCAGCAGGGGCCAACTAGATACGCAGTATTTT. Amino acid sequence: CASRGQLDTQYF. Full variable domain (outside the CDR3, taken from reference TRBV5-1 and TRBJ2-3): KAGVTQTPRYLIKTRGQQVTLSCSPISGHRSVSWYQQTPGQGLQFLFEYFSETQRNKGNFPGRFSGRQFSNSRSEMNVSTLELGDSALYLCASRGQLDTQYFGPGTRLTVL.

The chain joins TRBV7-2 to TRBJ1-6, with a tentative D call TRBD1 (5 bases). Germline CDR1 and CDR2: SGHTA and FQGNSA. CDR3 length: 13 residues. The germline V and J ends were trimmed by 1 base and 9 bases, with 7 bases remaining between them. Here the CDR3 DNA reads TGTGCCAGCAGCTTAGGGGGCCTTTCACCCCTCCACTTT. This sequence encodes CASSLGGLSPLHF.

This clonotype was counted ten times or more. The chain combines TRBV29-1 with TRBJ2-2; a weak D match, TRBD2 (5 bases). Germline assignment: CDR1 SQVTM and CDR2 ANQGSEA. Trimming stripped 7 bases from V and 7 bases from J, with 10 bases between. There are 11 residues in the CDR3. The CDR3 here is CSARTRGELFF. DNA for the CDR3: TGCAGCGCCCGGACTCGCGGGGAGCTGTTTTTT.

This clonotype was found a few times. The chain employs TRBV5-1 and TRBJ1-1; D uncertain. Deletions cut 5 bases from V and 0 bases from J, with 8 bases between. Germline values: CDR1 SGHRS, CDR2 YFSETQ. The CDR3 covers 13 residues. CDR3 residues: CASRDDMNTEAFF. The CDR3 nucleotides are TGCGCCAGCAGAGACGACATGAACACTGAAGCTTTCTTT.

The chain joins TRBV6-1 to TRBJ1-5; 7 positions agree with TRBD1. The germline gives CDR1 MNHNS, CDR2 SASEGT. Trimming at V came to 8 bases and at J to 12 bases, leaving 13 bases not matched to a gene. This CDR3 has 13 amino acids. CDR3 loop: CASGQESNQYQHF. CDR3 nucleotide sequence: TGTGCCAGCGGACAGGAGAGCAATCAGTACCAGCATTTT.

This clonotype was counted between two and nine times. The gene calls are TRBV2 and TRBJ2-7; maybe TRBD2 (5 bases). V dropped 3 bases and J dropped 2 bases, with 8 bases sitting between them. This CDR3 region has 13 residues. Germline assignment: CDR1 SNHLY and CDR2 FYNNEI. The CDR3 DNA is TGTGCCAGCAGTGAGAGGGTTACCTACGAGCAGTACTTC. Translated, it gives CASSERVTYEQYF. The full variable domain, in which reference TRBV2 and TRBJ2-7 provide the parts outside the CDR3, is EPEVTQTPSHQVTQMGQEVILRCVPISNHLYFYWYRQILGQKVEFLVSFYNNEISEKSEIFDDQFSVERPDGSNFTLKIRSTKLEDSAMYFCASSERVTYEQYFGPGTRLTVT.

There are a few counts of this clonotype. The gene calls are TRBV5-6 and TRBJ2-5; TRBD1 is a possible D gene (5 bases). CDR3 size: 13 residues. Trimming left V 7 bases short and J 3 bases short, with 13 bases between. Germline assignment: CDR1 SGHDT and CDR2 YYEEEE. CDR3 in amino acids: CASGRIGEETQYF. In DNA form, the CDR3 reads TGTGCCAGCGGGCGTATAGGGGAAGAGACCCAGTACTTC. The full variable domain, in which reference TRBV5-6 and TRBJ2-5 provide the parts outside the CDR3, is DAGVTQSPTHLIKTRGQQVTLRCSPKSGHDTVSWYQQALGQGPQFIFQYYEEEERQRGNFPDRFSGHQFPNYSSELNVNALLLGDSALYLCASGRIGEETQYFGPGTRLLVL.

V gene TRBV5-1 combines with J gene TRBJ2-5, with 8 bases matching TRBD2. With V trimmed by 4 bases and J by 1 base, 0 bases remained unmatched. CDR3 size: 13 residues. Germline CDR1 and CDR2: SGHRS and YFSETQ. The CDR3 DNA follows: TGCGCCAGCAGCGGGACTAGCCAAGAGACCCAGTACTTC. This sequence encodes CASSGTSQETQYF.

This clonotype appeared a few times. The chain recombines TRBV6-2 or TRBV6-3 with TRBJ2-7, with D perhaps matching TRBD1 (6 bases). Germline V gene sequence: CDR1 MNHEY, CDR2 SVGEGT. CDR3 size: 16 residues. Trimming took off 2 bases at V and 0 bases at J, with 14 bases between the two ends. CDR3 nucleotides: TGTGCCAGCAGTTACACCACAGGGCACGGCTCCTACGAGCAGTACTTC. It yields the protein CASSYTTGHGSYEQYF.

This clonotype was observed many times. The V and J genes are TRBV7-6 and TRBJ1-1; TRBD1 matches 8 bases. CDR3 length equals 13 residues. V shed 5 bases, J shed 6 bases, and the junction held 5 bases outside the gene matches. In germline, CDR1 is SGHVS, CDR2 FNYEAQ. CDR3 sequence reads: CASSPDRGPEAFF. The CDR3 DNA is TGTGCCAGCAGCCCAGACAGGGGCCCTGAAGCTTTCTTT.

This clonotype was counted many times. The chain joins TRBV7-2 to TRBJ2-3; 8 bases line up with TRBD2. Germline trimming cut 2 bases from V and 4 bases from J; bases unmatched to any gene: 5. The CDR3 spans 15 residues. Germline values: CDR1 SGHTA, CDR2 FQGNSA. This chain's CDR3 is CASSLRGGQADTQYF. DNA for the CDR3: TGTGCCAGCAGCTTACGGGGGGGCCAAGCAGATACGCAGTATTTT.

This clonotype was detected only a few times. A junction end diverges from the germline sequence, so it may reflect a read error. The CDR3 protein is CSARDKTSVNEQFF. In DNA form, the CDR3 reads TGCAGTGCCAGAGATAAGACTAGCGTCAATGAGCAGTTCTTC. The chain has TRBV20-1 and TRBJ2-1; 8 nucleotides match TRBD2. The CDR3 has 14 residues. Germline V gene sequence: CDR1 DFQATT, CDR2 SNEGSKA (reference sequence).

The chain recombines TRBV20-1 with TRBJ1-1; possible D gene TRBD1, 5 bases. The CDR3 runs to 12 residues. Per the germline V gene, CDR1 is DFQATT and CDR2 is SNEGSKA (reference sequence). Trimming shortened V by 5 bases and J by 4 bases, and 11 bases separated the two germline ends. CDR3 protein: CSAGGGSTEAFF. CDR3 coding DNA: TGCAGTGCTGGTGGGGGGAGCACTGAAGCTTTCTTT.

This clonotype was counted only a few times. The rearrangement uses TRBV15 and TRBJ2-5, with 10 bases matching TRBD1. The germline V gene encodes CDR1 LNHNV and CDR2 YYDKDF (reference sequence). J lost 7 bases, V lost 5 bases, and 13 bases had no gene match. This CDR3 has 16 amino acids. Here the CDR3 reads CATSRGLGQGELTQYF. The CDR3 bases are TGTGCCACCAGCCGAGGACTCGGACAGGGGGAGTTGACCCAGTACTTC.

This clonotype was found a few times. The chain links TRBV4-1 to TRBJ1-2; the match to TRBD1 covers 11 bases. The CDR3 sequence is 13 residues long. V lost 3 bases and J lost 6; bases outside the gene matches: 0. Germline V gene lookup returns CDR1 MGHRA and CDR2 YSYEKL. CDR3 residues: CASSQDRGHGYTF. In DNA, the CDR3 is TGCGCCAGCAGCCAGGACAGGGGGCATGGCTACACCTTC.

DNA of the CDR3: TGTGCCAGCAGCTTGGAAAAAAGCGGCGGGGAGCTGTTTTTT. The encoded protein is CASSLEKSGGELFF. The V call is TRBV7-3, the J call TRBJ2-2, with a weak D call TRBD2 (5 bases). Germline V CDR1 and CDR2: SGHTA, FQGTGA. V dropped 3 bases and J dropped 7 bases, with 12 bases sitting between them. This CDR3 region has 14 residues.

This clonotype was observed a handful of times. The chain combines TRBV18 with TRBJ2-2; 8 positions agree with TRBD1. The CDR3 sequence is 16 residues long. V lost 0 bases, J lost 6 bases, and 6 bases stayed unmatched. CDR1 and CDR2 from the germline V gene are KGHSH and LQKENI. The CDR3 sequence: CASSPPMRQGSGELFF. In DNA, the CDR3 is TGTGCCAGCTCACCACCGATGAGACAGGGGTCCGGGGAGCTGTTTTTT.

This clonotype was observed a handful of times. The chain links TRBV5-1 to TRBJ2-3, with TRBD1 matching 7 bases. The germline gives CDR1 SGHRS, CDR2 YFSETQ. Trimming cost V 3 bases and J 2 bases; bases outside gene matches: 6. The CDR3 is 15 residues long. In DNA form, the CDR3 reads TGCGCCAGCAGCTATAGACAGGGCGCCACAGATACGCAGTATTTT. Amino acids: CASSYRQGATDTQYF.

This clonotype has just a few counts. The CDR3 sequence: CASSLSRQEDTQYF. The CDR3 DNA reads as TGCGCCAGCAGCTTGTCCCGACAGGAAGATACGCAGTATTTT. The chain joins TRBV5-1 to TRBJ2-3; D is possibly TRBD1 (6 bases). V was cut by 1 base and J by 5 bases, with 11 bases left in between. Germline CDR1 SGHRS, CDR2 YFSETQ. The CDR3 loop spans 14 amino acids.

A few counts support this clonotype. The chain employs TRBV14 and TRBJ2-1; the D is unclear. The CDR3 spans 17 residues. V was shortened by 0 bases and J by 0 bases, with 12 bases between the two germline ends. Germline V gene sequence: CDR1 SGHDN, CDR2 FVKESK. The DNA of the CDR3 is TGTGCCAGCAGCCAAGATAGGGTGCTAACCTCCTACAATGAGCAGTTCTTC. Residues: CASSQDRVLTSYNEQFF.

This clonotype was observed at least ten times. Here the CDR3 reads CASSSNTLTGELFF. DNA of the CDR3: TGTGCCAGCAGTTCGAACACGCTTACCGGGGAGCTGTTTTTT. The rearrangement joins TRBV28 to TRBJ2-2, with D unresolved. V was cut by 4 bases and J by 5 bases, with 11 bases left in between. The CDR3 has 14 amino acids. CDR1 and CDR2 from the germline V gene are MDHEN and SYDVKM.

Concerning this clonotype itself: This sequence may be a read error, since a much larger clone differs from it by one base. This sequence joins TRBV2 and TRBJ2-3; 8 bases match TRBD2. The CDR3 has 17 residues. Per the germline V gene, CDR1 is SNHLY and CDR2 is FYNNEI. V trimming: 8 bases; J trimming: 1 base; junction bases outside the gene matches: 14. The CDR3 bases are TGTGCCAGCTGTTTGCTGGTAGCGGGGTGGGGCACAGATACGCAGTATTTT. Its translation: CASCLLVAGWGTDTQYF.

This clonotype was counted only a few times. The V call is TRBV3-1, the J call TRBJ1-5; D gene ambiguous. The germline V gene encodes CDR1 LGHDT and CDR2 YNNKEL (reference sequence). The CDR3 length is 13 residues. V was clipped by 4 bases and J by 4 bases, with 8 bases between them. CDR3 bases: TGTGCCAGCAGCCGATTAAGGAATCAGCCCCAGCATTTT. It specifies CASSRLRNQPQHF.